The TCR beta chain under discussion was sequenced for a study of human T cells and chemical hapten exposure. Attachment of unique molecular identifiers to individual cDNA molecules was performed in the library. TCRdb processed the RACE reads anew with MiXCR; each CDR3 protein has one entry. The sample lists about 64,000 distinct CDR3 sequences, approximately 10% seen once, with roughly 2.1% in the top ten. Noted time point: patch test 3, about 24 weeks after DPC sensitization. Treatment meaning: therapeutic diphenylcyclopropenone sensitization with weekly scalp DPC. Germline CDR1 reads MNHEY; CDR2 reads SVGEGT. CDR3 length equals 14 residues. The V and J ends lost 8 bases and 7 bases, in that order; junction bases with no gene match: 7. This clonotype occurred a few times.

This receptor was obtained from a woman younger than 45 with alopecia areata. Some clones in this sample may be carry-over from other donors' samples. This rearrangement joins TRBV6-2 or TRBV6-3 to TRBJ1-6; 8 bases line up with TRBD1. Sequencing was performed on whole blood, taken in connection with sensitization to the hapten diphenylcyclopropenone (DPC). CDR3: CASGSTGENSPLHF. The CDR3 bases are TGTGCCAGCGGCTCGACAGGGGAGAATTCACCCCTCCACTTT.